This T cell receptor beta chain was identified during a study of technical replicates of blood from a few donors. Repertoires were generated with immunoSEQ multiplex PCR, while TCRdb's copy carries only in-frame clones and drops some. There are some 60,000 clones in the sample; roughly nine tenths occur only once, and approximately 4.8% lies in the top ten. The V end lost 0 bases, the J end lost 0 bases, and 7 bases lay between the germline ends. The CDR3 consists of 14 residues. Germline V CDR1 and CDR2: SGDLS, YYNGEE. Sequencing was carried out using PBMCs. The receptor was isolated from a human donor in good health. Some clones in this sample may be carry-over from other donors' samples. The rearrangement links TRBV9 to TRBJ2-7; TRBD1 might be the D (5 bases). The CDR3 is CASSVATGSYEQYF. The CDR3 coding sequence is TGTGCCAGCAGCGTAGCTACAGGCTCCTACGAGCAGTACTTC.